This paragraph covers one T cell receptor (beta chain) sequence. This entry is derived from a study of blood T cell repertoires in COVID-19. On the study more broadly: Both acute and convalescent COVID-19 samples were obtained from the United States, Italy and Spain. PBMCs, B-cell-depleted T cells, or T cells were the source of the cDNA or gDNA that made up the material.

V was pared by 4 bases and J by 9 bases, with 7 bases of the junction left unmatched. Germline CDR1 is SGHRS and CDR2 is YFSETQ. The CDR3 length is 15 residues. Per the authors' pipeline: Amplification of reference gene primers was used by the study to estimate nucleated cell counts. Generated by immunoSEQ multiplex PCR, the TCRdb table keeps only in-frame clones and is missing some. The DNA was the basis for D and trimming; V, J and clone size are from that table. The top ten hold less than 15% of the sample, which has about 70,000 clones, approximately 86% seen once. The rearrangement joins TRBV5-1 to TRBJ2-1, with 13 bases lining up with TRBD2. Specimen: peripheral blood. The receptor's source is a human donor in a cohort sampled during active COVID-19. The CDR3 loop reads CASSQGTSGVFEQFF. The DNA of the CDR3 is TGCGCCAGCAGCCAGGGGACTAGCGGGGTTTTTGAGCAGTTCTTC.